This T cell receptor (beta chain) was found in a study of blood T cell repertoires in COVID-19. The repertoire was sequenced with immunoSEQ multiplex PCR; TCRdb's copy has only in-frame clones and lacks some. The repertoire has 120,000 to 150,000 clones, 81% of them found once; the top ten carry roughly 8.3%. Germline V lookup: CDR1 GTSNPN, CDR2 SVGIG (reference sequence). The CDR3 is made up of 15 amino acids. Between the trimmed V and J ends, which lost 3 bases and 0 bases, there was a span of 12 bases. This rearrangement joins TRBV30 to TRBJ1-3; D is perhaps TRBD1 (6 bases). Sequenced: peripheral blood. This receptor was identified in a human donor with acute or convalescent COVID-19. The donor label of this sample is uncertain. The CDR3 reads CAWRGDRSSGNTIYF. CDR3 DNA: TGTGCCTGGAGGGGCGACAGGAGCTCTGGAAACACCATATATTTT.